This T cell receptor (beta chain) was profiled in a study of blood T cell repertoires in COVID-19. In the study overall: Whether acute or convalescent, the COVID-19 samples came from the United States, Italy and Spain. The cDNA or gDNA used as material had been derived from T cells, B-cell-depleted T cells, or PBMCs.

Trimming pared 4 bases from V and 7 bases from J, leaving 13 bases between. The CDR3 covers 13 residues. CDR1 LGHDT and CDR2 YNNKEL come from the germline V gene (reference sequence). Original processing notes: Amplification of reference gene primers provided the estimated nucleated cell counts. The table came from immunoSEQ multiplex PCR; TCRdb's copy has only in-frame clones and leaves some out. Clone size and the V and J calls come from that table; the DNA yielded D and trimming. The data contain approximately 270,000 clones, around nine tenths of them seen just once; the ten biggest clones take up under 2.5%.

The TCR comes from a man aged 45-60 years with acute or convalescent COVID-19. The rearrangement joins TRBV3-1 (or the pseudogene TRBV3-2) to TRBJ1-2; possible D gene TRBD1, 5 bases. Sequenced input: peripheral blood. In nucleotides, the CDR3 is TGTGCCAGCAGCCGAGCGGGGAGGGGTGGCTACACCTTC. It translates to CASSRAGRGGYTF.